The clone carrying this TCR beta chain was detected only a few times. Its target is not known. Each sample used at least 6 million PBMCs. The sample originates from a study of blood T cells in healthy people across ages. Points from the study as a whole: A greater number of naive CD4+ cells and higher diversity distinguished long-lived donors from aged donors.

With a J-beta primer mix and a sample-barcoded 5' primer, a second PCR ran about 6 to 11 cycles. TCRdb reprocessed the 5' RACE reads with MiXCR, giving one entry per CDR3 protein. The data show approximately 350,000 distinct CDR3 sequences, roughly half seen once. Sequencing was carried out using blood. The source is a man aged 55-75 years in good health.

The CDR3 loop is CASSDPSESYNEQFF. The DNA of the CDR3 is TGTGCCAGCAGTGACCCCAGTGAAAGTTACAATGAGCAGTTCTTC. The chain carries TRBV25-1 and TRBJ2-1; D gene unclear. V shed 3 bases and J shed 4 bases, with 13 bases lying between them. Germline V gene lookup returns CDR1 MGHDK and CDR2 SYGVNS. This CDR3 comprises 15 residues.